The entry below describes one TCR beta chain. Antigen: not known. J lost 4 bases, V lost 5 bases, and 10 bases had no gene match. The CDR3 totals 16 residues. Germline V gene sequence: CDR1 SGHNT, CDR2 YENEEA. The data originate from a study of CD8 T cells in ankylosing spondylitis. Regarding the study as a whole: There was a TCR beta motif, made of several highly homologous variants, that appeared characteristic of ankylosing spondylitis blood. Matched ankylosing spondylitis synovial fluid reportedly showed significant enrichment of disease-linked clones.

TCRdb re-analysed the 5' RACE reads in MiXCR, keeping a single row per CDR3 protein. This table has over 400,000 distinct CDR3 sequences, more than 25% appearing once. The receptor's source is a male donor with ankylosing spondylitis. The specimen sequenced was blood, either unsorted or a sorted T cell fraction (not recorded which). The chain uses TRBV11-3 and TRBJ2-1; the match to TRBD1 covers 8 bases. This CDR3 reads CASSPGGQGSYNEQFF. The CDR3 region has the DNA TGTGCCAGCAGCCCAGGAGGACAGGGATCATACAATGAGCAGTTCTTC.